This paragraph covers one TCR beta chain sequence. Sequencing used immunoSEQ multiplex PCR; TCRdb keeps in-frame clones, though not all of them. The sample lists under 25,000 clones; 70% to 80% were seen once. This sample was taken from a study of sequential checkpoint blockade in melanoma. V lost 2 bases to trimming and J lost 7 bases; unmatched junction nucleotides: 10. Germline V gene data show CDR1 as GTSNPN and CDR2 as SVGIG (reference sequence). This CDR3 is built from 14 residues. Indicated treatment: randomized to nivolumab then ipilimumab (arm A) or the reverse (arm B). DNA-damaging chemotherapy had not been given to any patient beforehand. Live CD3+CD8+ CD19− CD56− cells were sorted from PBMCs.

Source: CD8+ T cells sorted from blood (inferred from file names), taken from a patient given nivolumab and ipilimumab in sequence. This receptor was identified in a human donor with melanoma. This rearrangement joins TRBV30 to TRBJ2-7, with 8 bases that match TRBD1. The CDR3 spells CAWSRVRGLGEQYF. The CDR3 DNA follows: TGTGCCTGGAGTAGGGTCAGGGGGCTGGGTGAGCAGTACTTC.